This T cell receptor beta chain was recovered during a study of T cell repertoires in cytomegalovirus infection. Study findings and constraints: In two of eight donors, the top clonotype was HLA-C-restricted CMV-specific.

Per the germline V gene, CDR1 is DFQATT and CDR2 is SNEGSKA (reference sequence). The CDR3 covers 12 residues. V gave up 3 bases and J gave up 6 bases, with 9 bases separating them. TCRdb redid the calling of the reads with MiXCR, one entry per CDR3 protein. There are a few hundred thousand distinct CDR3 sequences in the sample; almost 40% occur only once, and more than 40% lies in the top ten. In the case of this clonotype: Its antigen remains unknown.

The clonotype originates from a human donor in good health (CMV status not recorded). Some clones in this sample may be carry-over from other donors' samples. The material was cultured PBMCs, obtained from culture after CMV antigen stimulation. The J gene is TRBJ2-1, the V gene TRBV20-1; D possibly uses TRBD1 or TRBD2 (6 bases each). DNA of the CDR3: TGCAGTGCTAGCTGGGGGGCCAATGAGCAGTTCTTC. This sequence encodes CSASWGANEQFF.